This T cell receptor (beta chain) was sequenced during a study of cytomegalovirus exposure and HLA in healthy donors. PCR amplification relied on 60 Vbeta primers (plus 13 Jbeta primers). The method was immunoSEQ multiplex PCR; TCRdb's version includes in-frame clones alone and lacks a portion of them. Of approximately 170,000 clones in the sample, 70% to 75% are singletons; the top ten hold about 3%. Whole-study results and caveats: Association with HLA alleles at 0.05 false discovery rate was found for 16,951 TCR beta sequences in a later analysis.

Remarks on this clone: The antigen remains unidentified.

This CDR3 comprises 14 residues. Trimming removed 6 bases from V and 7 bases from J; junction bases left unmatched: 9. Germline V gene data show CDR1 as MGHDK and CDR2 as SYGVNS. The TCR was taken from a woman aged 25 to 39 in good health and CMV-seropositive. This chain joins TRBV25-1 and TRBJ1-2, with 9 bases aligning to TRBD1. The sample consisted of PBMCs. For the CDR3, the DNA is TGTGCCAGCAGACCGACAGGGGGAGTTATTGGCTACACCTTC. Residues: CASRPTGGVIGYTF.